These T cell receptor beta chains were read from a single sample in a study of blood T cell repertoires in COVID-19. Libraries were prepared by immunoSEQ multiplex PCR; TCRdb keeps only in-frame clonotypes and omits some of them. Altogether around 97,000 clones are present, about 86% being singletons, with the ten largest covering 3.5%. Sequencing input: peripheral blood. These receptors were collected from a human donor in a cohort sampled during active COVID-19. The conserved cysteine and the conserved F or W are not part of the CDR3 here. Each record gives: V gene, CDR3 protein.

V gene: TRBV19
CDR3 protein: ASSTYREIGTEAF

V gene: TRBV29-1
CDR3 protein: SAGGPGYT

V gene: TRBV6-2/TRBV6-3
CDR3 protein: ASSYSGSGVTGELF

V gene: TRBV21-1
CDR3 protein: ASSVPGAQQGACGANVLT

V gene: TRBV4-3
CDR3 protein: ASSQDLAVGTSSYNEQF

V gene: TRBV27
CDR3 protein: ASSIKSYNEQF

V gene: TRBV5-4
CDR3 protein: ASSSGTSRATDTQY

V gene: TRBV10-2
CDR3 protein: ASGQGAITDTQY

V gene: TRBV6-5
CDR3 protein: ASSLGGAGYYEQY

V gene: TRBV5-3
CDR3 protein: ARSLKGANTEAF

V gene: TRBV5-1
CDR3 protein: ASSPGLGGGSGTDTQY

V gene: TRBV5-1
CDR3 protein: ASSGDTQGEKLF

V gene: TRBV5-1
CDR3 protein: ASSLGLAGVDTQY

V gene: TRBV3-1/TRBV3-2
CDR3 protein: ASSQGWAGGEQY

V gene: TRBV28
CDR3 protein: ASSLSSTAYQETQY

V gene: TRBV7-2
CDR3 protein: ASSPGLHSYEQY

V gene: TRBV21-1
CDR3 protein: ASSGQGALTGELF

V gene: TRBV6-6
CDR3 protein: ASSPRGDYQTYEQY

V gene: TRBV5-1
CDR3 protein: ASSLDLSSYNSPLH

V gene: TRBV27
CDR3 protein: ASSLFPQSDGYT

V gene: TRBV18
CDR3 protein: ASSPRNTEAF

V gene: TRBV29-1
CDR3 protein: SYYRSSVSEAF

V gene: TRBV7-3
CDR3 protein: ASAEDRAFVNEQF

V gene: TRBV7-9
CDR3 protein: ASRGTGKYEQY

V gene: TRBV13
CDR3 protein: ASSLRVSGANVLT

V gene: TRBV15
CDR3 protein: ATSRSLNQPQH

V gene: TRBV6-6
CDR3 protein: ASRKGQGGYEQY

V gene: TRBV5-1
CDR3 protein: ASSPTTGGGNTIY

V gene: TRBV25-1
CDR3 protein: ASTQTGNNQPQH

V gene: TRBV19
CDR3 protein: ASATSGEQF

V gene: TRBV16
CDR3 protein: ASSHRSGGLGQLFMNTEAF

V gene: TRBV7-2
CDR3 protein: ASSQGLAGTYEQY

V gene: TRBV6-1
CDR3 protein: ASSPTGLTNEKLF

V gene: TRBV10-1
CDR3 protein: ASSGEPSGETQY

V gene: TRBV5-1
CDR3 protein: ASSLVLAGAYEQY

V gene: TRBV5-1
CDR3 protein: ASSWEGSSGSPLH

V gene: TRBV25-1
CDR3 protein: ASSGWPGELF

V gene: TRBV9
CDR3 protein: ASSVGGLKDTQY

V gene: TRBV7-2
CDR3 protein: ASSLNGIGETQY

V gene: TRBV6-5
CDR3 protein: ASRDRGIDTGELF